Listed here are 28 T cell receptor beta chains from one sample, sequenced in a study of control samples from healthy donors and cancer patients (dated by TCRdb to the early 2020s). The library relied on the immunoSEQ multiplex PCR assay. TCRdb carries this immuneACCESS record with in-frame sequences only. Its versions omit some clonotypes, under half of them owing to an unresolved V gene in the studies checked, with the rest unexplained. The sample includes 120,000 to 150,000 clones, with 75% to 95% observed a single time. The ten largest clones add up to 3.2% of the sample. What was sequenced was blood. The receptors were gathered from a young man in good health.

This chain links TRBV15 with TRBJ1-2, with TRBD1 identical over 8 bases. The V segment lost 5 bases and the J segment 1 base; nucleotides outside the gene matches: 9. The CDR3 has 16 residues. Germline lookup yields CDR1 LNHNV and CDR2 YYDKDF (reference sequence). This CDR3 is CATSRRGQGGNYGYTF. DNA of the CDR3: TGTGCCACCAGCCGCAGGGGGCAGGGCGGTAACTATGGCTACACCTTC.

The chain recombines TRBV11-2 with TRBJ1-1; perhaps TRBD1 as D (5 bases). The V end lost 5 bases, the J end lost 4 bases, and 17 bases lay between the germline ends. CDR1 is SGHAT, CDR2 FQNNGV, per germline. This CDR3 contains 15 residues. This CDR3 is CASSTSLTGTTEAFF. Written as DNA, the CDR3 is TGTGCCAGCAGCACAAGCCTTACGGGGACCACTGAAGCTTTCTTT.

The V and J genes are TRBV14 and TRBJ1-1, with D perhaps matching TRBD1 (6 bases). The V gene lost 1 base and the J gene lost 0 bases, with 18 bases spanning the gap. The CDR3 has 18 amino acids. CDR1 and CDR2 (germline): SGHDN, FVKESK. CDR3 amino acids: CASSQGVQGARMNTEAFF. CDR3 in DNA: TGTGCCAGCAGCCAAGGGGTACAGGGCGCCCGGATGAACACTGAAGCTTTCTTT.

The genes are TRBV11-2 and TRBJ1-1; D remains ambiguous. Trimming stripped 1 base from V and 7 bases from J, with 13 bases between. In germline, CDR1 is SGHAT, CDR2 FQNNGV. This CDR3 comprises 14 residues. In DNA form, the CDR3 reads TGTGCCAGCAGCTTAGTTGGGGTATCGGTTGAAGCTTTCTTT. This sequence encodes CASSLVGVSVEAFF. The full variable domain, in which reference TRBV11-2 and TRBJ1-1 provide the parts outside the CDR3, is EAGVAQSPRYKIIEKRQSVAFWCNPISGHATLYWYQQILGQGPKLLIQFQNNGVVDDSQLPKDRFSAERLKGVDSTLKIQPAKLEDSAVYLCASSLVGVSVEAFFGQGTRLTVV.

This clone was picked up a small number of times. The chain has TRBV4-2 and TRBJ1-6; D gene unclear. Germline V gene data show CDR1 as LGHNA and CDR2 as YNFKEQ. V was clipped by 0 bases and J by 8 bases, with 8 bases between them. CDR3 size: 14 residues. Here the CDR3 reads CASSQDFKDSPLHF. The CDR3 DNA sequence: TGTGCCAGCAGCCAAGATTTTAAAGATTCACCCCTCCACTTT.

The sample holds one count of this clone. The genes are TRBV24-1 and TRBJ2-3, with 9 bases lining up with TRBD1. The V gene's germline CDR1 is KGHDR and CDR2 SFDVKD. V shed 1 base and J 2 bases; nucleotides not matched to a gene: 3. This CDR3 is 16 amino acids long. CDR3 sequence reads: CATSDLRTGDTDTQYF. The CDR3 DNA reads TGTGCCACCAGTGATTTAAGGACAGGGGACACAGATACGCAGTATTTT.

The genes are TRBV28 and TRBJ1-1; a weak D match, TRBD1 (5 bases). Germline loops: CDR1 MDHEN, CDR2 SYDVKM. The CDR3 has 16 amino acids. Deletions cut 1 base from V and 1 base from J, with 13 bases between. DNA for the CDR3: TGTGCCAGCAGTTTATCGGGGCCGGGAGGGAACACTGAAGCTTTCTTT. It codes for CASSLSGPGGNTEAFF.

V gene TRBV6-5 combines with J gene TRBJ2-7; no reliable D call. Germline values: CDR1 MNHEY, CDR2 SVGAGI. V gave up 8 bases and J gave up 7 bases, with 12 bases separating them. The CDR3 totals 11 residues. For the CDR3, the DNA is TGTGCCAGCGGGGTCTTAGGAGAGCAGTACTTC. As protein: CASGVLGEQYF.

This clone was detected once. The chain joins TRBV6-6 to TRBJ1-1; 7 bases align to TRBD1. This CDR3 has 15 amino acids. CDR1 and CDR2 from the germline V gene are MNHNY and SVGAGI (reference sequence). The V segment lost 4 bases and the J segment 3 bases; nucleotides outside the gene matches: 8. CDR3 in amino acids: CASSFHPGQHTEAFF. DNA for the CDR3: TGTGCCAGCAGTTTTCATCCGGGACAGCACACTGAAGCTTTCTTT.

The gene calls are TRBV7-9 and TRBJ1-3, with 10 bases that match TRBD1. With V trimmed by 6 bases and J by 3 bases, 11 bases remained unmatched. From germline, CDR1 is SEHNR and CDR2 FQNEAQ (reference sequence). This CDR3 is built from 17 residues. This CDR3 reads CASSQSRTGGGGNTIYF. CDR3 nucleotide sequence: TGTGCCAGCAGTCAATCCCGGACAGGGGGAGGTGGAAACACCATATATTTT. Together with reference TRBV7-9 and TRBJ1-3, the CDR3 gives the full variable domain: DTGVSQNPRHKITKRGQNVTFRCDPISEHNRLYWYRQTLGQGPEFLTYFQNEAQLEKSRLLSDRFSAERPKGSFSTLEIQRTEQGDSAMYLCASSQSRTGGGGNTIYFGEGSWLTVV.

CDR3 protein: CASNVQGIGNQPQHF. DNA of the CDR3: TGTGCCAGTAACGTGCAGGGAATCGGCAATCAGCCCCAGCATTTT. The V gene is TRBV2, the J gene TRBJ1-5; TRBD1 might be the D (5 bases). The germline CDR1 and CDR2 sequences are SNHLY and FYNNEI. V lost 9 bases to trimming and J lost 2 bases, with 17 bases between them. The CDR3 is 15 residues long.

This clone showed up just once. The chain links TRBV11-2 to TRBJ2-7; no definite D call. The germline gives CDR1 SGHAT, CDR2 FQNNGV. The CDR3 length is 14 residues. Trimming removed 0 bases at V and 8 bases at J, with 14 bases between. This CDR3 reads CASSLDPGTLKQYF. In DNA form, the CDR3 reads TGTGCCAGCAGCTTAGATCCGGGTACCCTAAAGCAGTACTTC.

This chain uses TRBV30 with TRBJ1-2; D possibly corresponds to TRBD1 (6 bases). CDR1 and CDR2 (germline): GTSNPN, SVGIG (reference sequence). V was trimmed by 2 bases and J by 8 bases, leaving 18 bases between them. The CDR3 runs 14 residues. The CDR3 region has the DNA TGTGCCTGGAGTCCGACGAGAGGGGGGGCGGGCTACACCTTC. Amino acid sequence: CAWSPTRGGAGYTF.

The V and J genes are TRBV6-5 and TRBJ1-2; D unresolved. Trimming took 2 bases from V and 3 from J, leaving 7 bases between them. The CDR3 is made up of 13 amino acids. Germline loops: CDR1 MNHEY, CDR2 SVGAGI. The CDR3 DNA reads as TGTGCCAGCAGTTACACCCGAGACTATGGCTACACCTTC. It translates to CASSYTRDYGYTF.

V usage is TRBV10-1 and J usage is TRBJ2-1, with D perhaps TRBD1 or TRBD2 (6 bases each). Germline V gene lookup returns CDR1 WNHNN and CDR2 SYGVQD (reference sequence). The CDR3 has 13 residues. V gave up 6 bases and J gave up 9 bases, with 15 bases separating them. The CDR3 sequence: CASRSGAGGEQFF. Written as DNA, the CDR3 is TGCGCCAGCAGATCGGGGGCGGGCGGTGAGCAGTTCTTC.

This chain's CDR3 is CASSGENYGYTF. For the CDR3, the DNA is TGTGCCAGCAGCGGGGAAAACTATGGCTACACCTTC. V is TRBV14 and J is TRBJ1-2; D is unresolved. This CDR3 region has 12 residues. Germline V lookup: CDR1 SGHDN, CDR2 FVKESK. The ends were cut back, 5 bases at V and 2 bases at J, with 6 bases in the middle. Using reference TRBV14 and TRBJ1-2 for the parts outside the CDR3, the full variable domain is EAGVTQFPSHSVIEKGQTVTLRCDPISGHDNLYWYRRVMGKEIKFLLHFVKESKQDESGMPNNRFLAERTGGTYSTLKVQPAELEDSGVYFCASSGENYGYTFGSGTRLTVV.

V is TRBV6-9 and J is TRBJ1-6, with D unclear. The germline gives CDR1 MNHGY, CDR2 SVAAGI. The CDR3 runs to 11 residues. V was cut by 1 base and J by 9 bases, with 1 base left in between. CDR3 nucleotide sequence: TGTGCCAGCAGTTATTTTTCACCCCTCCACTTT. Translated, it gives CASSYFSPLHF.

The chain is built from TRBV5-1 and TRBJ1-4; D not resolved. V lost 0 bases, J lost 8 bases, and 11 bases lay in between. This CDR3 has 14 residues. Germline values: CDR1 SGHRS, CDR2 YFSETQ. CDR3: CASSLGQIKEKLFF. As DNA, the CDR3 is TGCGCCAGCAGCTTGGGGCAGATCAAAGAAAAACTGTTTTTT.

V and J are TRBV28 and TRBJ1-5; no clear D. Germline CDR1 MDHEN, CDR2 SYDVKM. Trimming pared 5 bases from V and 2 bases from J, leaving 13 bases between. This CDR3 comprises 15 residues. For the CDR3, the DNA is TGTGCCAGCAGTGCCTCCAGCGGCGGCAATCAGCCCCAGCATTTT. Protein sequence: CASSASSGGNQPQHF.

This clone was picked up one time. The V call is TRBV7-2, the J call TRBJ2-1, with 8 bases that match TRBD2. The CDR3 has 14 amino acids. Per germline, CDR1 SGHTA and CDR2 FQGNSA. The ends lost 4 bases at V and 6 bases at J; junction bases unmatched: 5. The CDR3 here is CASSYGGVINEQFF. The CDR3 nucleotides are TGTGCCAGCAGCTACGGGGGGGTCATCAATGAGCAGTTCTTC.

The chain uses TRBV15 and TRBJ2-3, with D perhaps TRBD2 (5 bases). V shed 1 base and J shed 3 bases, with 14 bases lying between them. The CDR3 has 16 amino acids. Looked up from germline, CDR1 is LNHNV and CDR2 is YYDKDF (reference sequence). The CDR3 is CATSRGTATGTDTQYF. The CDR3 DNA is TGTGCCACCAGCAGAGGGACCGCCACGGGGACAGATACGCAGTATTTT.

The CDR3 region is CASSFQPTDTQYF. Written as DNA, the CDR3 is TGCGCCAGCAGCTTCCAGCCCACAGATACGCAGTATTTT. The chain has TRBV5-1 and TRBJ2-3; the D is unclear. The CDR3 is made up of 13 amino acids. Germline V gives CDR1 SGHRS, CDR2 YFSETQ. The V gene lost 2 bases and the J gene lost 2 bases, with 6 bases spanning the gap.

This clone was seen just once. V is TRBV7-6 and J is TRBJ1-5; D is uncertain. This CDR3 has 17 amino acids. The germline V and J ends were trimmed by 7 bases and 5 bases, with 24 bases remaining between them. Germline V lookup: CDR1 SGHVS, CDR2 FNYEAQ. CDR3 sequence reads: CASTPPARSRWDQPQHF. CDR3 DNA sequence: TGTGCCAGCACCCCCCCTGCTCGGAGCCGTTGGGATCAGCCCCAGCATTTT.

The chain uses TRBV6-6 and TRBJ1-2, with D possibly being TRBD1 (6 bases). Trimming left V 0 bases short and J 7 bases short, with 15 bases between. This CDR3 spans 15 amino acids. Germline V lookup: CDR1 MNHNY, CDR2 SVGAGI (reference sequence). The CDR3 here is CASSYSKLRDTGYTF. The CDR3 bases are TGTGCCAGCAGTTACTCGAAACTCCGGGACACTGGCTACACCTTC.

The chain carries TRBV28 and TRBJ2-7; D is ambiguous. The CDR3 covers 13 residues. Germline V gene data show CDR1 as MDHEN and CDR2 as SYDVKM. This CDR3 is CALGSGRPGEQYF. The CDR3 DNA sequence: TGTGCTTTGGGTTCGGGTCGCCCGGGCGAGCAGTACTTC.

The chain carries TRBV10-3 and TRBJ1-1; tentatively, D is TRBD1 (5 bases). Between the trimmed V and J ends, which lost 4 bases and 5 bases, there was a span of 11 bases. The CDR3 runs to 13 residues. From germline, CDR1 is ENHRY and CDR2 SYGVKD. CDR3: CAISAGGGTEAFF. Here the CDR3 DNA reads TGTGCCATCAGTGCTGGGGGTGGGACTGAAGCTTTCTTT.

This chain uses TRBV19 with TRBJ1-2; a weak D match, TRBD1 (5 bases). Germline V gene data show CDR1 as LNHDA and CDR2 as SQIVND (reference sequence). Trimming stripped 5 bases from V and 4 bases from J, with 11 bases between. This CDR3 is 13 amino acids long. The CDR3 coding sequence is TGTGCCAGTAGTCCTGTGGGGGGCTATGGCTACACCTTC. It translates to CASSPVGGYGYTF.

The chain's CDR3 is CASSSRARHGYTF. The CDR3 DNA follows: TGTGCCAGCAGTTCCCGGGCTCGGCATGGCTACACCTTC. The J gene is TRBJ1-2, the V gene TRBV12-3 or TRBV12-4; no reliable D call. Trimming shortened V by 4 bases and J by 6 bases, and 12 bases separated the two germline ends. This CDR3 contains 13 residues.